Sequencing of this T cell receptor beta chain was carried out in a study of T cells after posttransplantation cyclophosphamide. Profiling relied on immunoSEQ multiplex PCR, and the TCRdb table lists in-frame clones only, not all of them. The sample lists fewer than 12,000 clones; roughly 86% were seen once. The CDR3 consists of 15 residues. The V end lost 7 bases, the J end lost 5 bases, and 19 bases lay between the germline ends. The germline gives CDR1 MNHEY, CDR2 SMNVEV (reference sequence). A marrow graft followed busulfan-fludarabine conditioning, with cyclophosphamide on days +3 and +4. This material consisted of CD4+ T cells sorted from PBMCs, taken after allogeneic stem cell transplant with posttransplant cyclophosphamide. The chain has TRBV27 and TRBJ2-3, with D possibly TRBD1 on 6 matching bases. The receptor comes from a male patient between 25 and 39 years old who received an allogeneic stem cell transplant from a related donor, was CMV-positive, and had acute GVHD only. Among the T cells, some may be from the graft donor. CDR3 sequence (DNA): TGTGCCAGCAATTCGGGATGGGGGCGCCTAGATACGCAGTATTTT. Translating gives CASNSGWGRLDTQYF.